Each of the 11 T cell receptor beta chains below was sequenced from the same sample in a study of blood T cell repertoires in COVID-19. Using immunoSEQ multiplex PCR, the repertoire was profiled, and TCRdb retains in-frame clones only, with some absent. Of around 270,000 clones in the sample, about 86% were seen once. Sequenced sample: peripheral blood. The origin of the receptors is a man aged 30 to 45 with active or convalescent COVID-19.

This clone has only one observation. CDR3 DNA: TGTGCCAGCAGCGAGGGGGGACAGAGTACCTACGAGCAGTACTTC. It translates to CASSEGGQSTYEQYF. V and J are TRBV7-6 and TRBJ2-7; weak D call: TRBD1 (7 bases). V lost 5 bases, J lost 2 bases, and 16 bases lay in between. The CDR3 contains 15 residues. Germline CDR1 reads SGHVS; CDR2 reads FNYEAQ.

The chain carries TRBV21-1 and TRBJ2-3; the table's D gene call, TRBD2, was not cross checked with the DNA. TRBV21-1 represents a pseudogene. This CDR3 is built from 18 residues. CDR3 bases: TGTGCCAGCAGCAGCCTCCGCGGGGGGCCGATACACACAGATACGCAGTATTTT. As protein: CASSSLRGGPIHTDTQYF.

The chain carries TRBV4-1 and TRBJ1-5; D is unclear. Germline V gene lookup returns CDR1 MGHRA and CDR2 YSYEKL. The CDR3 has 14 amino acids. V was pared by 0 bases and J by 4 bases, with 7 bases between. The CDR3 nucleotides are TGCGCCAGCAGCCAAGATTACCGGAATCAGCCCCAGCATTTT. Protein: CASSQDYRNQPQHF.

The chain has TRBV5-4 and TRBJ2-7; 8 bases are shared with TRBD2. Germline V lookup: CDR1 SGHNT, CDR2 YYREEE (reference sequence). This CDR3 has 12 amino acids. Germline trimming cut 6 bases from V and 6 bases from J; bases unmatched to any gene: 5. The CDR3 nucleotides read TGTGCCAGCATGCGAACTAGCGGCGAGCAGTACTTC. As protein: CASMRTSGEQYF.

The chain links TRBV20-1 to TRBJ1-2, with a tentative D call TRBD1 (5 bases). There are 11 residues in the CDR3. Looked up from germline, CDR1 is DFQATT and CDR2 is SNEGSKA (reference sequence). The V end was cut by 6 bases, the J end by 8 bases, with 13 bases between. Written as DNA, the CDR3 is TGCAGTGCCCCCGTTGGGGCGGGCTACACCTTC. Encoded protein: CSAPVGAGYTF.

This chain connects TRBV6-5 to TRBJ1-2; 7 nucleotides line up with TRBD1. Unmatched junction bases numbered 4, after V lost 6 bases and J lost 3 bases. The CDR3 has 13 residues. Germline assignment: CDR1 MNHEY and CDR2 SVGAGI. The chain's CDR3 is CASRFTGDYGYTF. In DNA form, the CDR3 reads TGTGCCAGCAGGTTTACAGGGGACTATGGCTACACCTTC.

The chain links TRBV10-2 to TRBJ2-6, with a possible D match to TRBD1 (6 bases). Germline-derived CDR1 and CDR2 are WSHSY and SAAADI. The V and J ends lost 5 bases and 1 base respectively, with 6 bases between them. This CDR3 region has 14 residues. DNA of the CDR3: TGCGCCAGCAGTACAGGGTCTGGGGCCAACGTCCTGACTTTC. Translation: CASSTGSGANVLTF.

The genes are TRBV21-1 and TRBJ1-3. TRBV21-1 is shown as a pseudogene. This CDR3 has 14 amino acids. The CDR3 spells CASSKERAGNTIYF. For the CDR3, the DNA is TGTGCCAGCAGCAAAGAGAGGGCTGGAAACACCATATATTTT.

This chain links TRBV7-9 with TRBJ2-7; D possibly corresponds to TRBD1 (5 bases). The CDR3 has 14 residues. V was shortened by 2 bases and J by 5 bases, with 13 bases between the two germline ends. Germline CDR1 SEHNR, CDR2 FQNEAQ (reference sequence). CDR3 sequence (DNA): TGTGCCAGCAGCTTACACACAGGTTCTAACGAGCAGTACTTC. It specifies CASSLHTGSNEQYF.

The V gene is TRBV6-1, the J gene TRBJ2-1, with a possible D match to TRBD2 (6 bases). The CDR3 has 16 amino acids. The germline CDR1 and CDR2 sequences are MNHNS and SASEGT. The V end was cut by 2 bases, the J end by 8 bases, with 19 bases between. The CDR3 bases are TGTGCCAGCAGTGAAATTATTTTGGAGGGGTCCCATGAGCAGTTCTTC. It yields the protein CASSEIILEGSHEQFF.

CDR3 protein: CASSAQVNTEAFF. The CDR3 coding sequence is TGTGCCAGCAGTGCCCAGGTGAACACTGAAGCTTTCTTT. The V and J genes are TRBV6-2 or TRBV6-3 and TRBJ1-1; no firm D call. V lost 5 bases to trimming and J lost 0 bases, with 7 bases between them. CDR3 length equals 13 residues. From germline, CDR1 is MNHEY and CDR2 SVGEGT.